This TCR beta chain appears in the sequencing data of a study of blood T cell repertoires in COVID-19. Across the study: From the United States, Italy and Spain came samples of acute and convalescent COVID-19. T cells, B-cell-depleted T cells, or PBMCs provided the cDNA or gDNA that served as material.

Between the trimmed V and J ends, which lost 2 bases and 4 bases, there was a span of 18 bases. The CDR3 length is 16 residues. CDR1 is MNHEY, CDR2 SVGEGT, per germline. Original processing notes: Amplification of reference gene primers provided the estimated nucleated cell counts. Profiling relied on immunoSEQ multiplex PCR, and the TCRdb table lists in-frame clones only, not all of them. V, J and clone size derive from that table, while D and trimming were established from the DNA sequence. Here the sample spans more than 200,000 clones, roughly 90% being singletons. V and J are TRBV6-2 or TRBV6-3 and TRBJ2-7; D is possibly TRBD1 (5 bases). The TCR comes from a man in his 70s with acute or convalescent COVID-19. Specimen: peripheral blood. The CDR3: CASSYANSGKAYEQYF. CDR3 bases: TGTGCCAGCAGTTACGCAAACTCAGGGAAGGCATACGAGCAGTACTTC.